This T cell receptor (beta chain) is from a study of cytomegalovirus exposure and HLA in healthy donors. General study points: It has been reported that TCR beta sequences accurately predicted the HLA-A and HLA-B alleles of most subjects. The classifier reportedly diagnosed cytomegalovirus status with high sensitivity and specificity. The authors later found TCR association rates varying by HLA locus, with DRB1 most and HLA-C fewest. It was 150 to 200 TCR beta chains that were listed as cytomegalovirus-associated.

This clone was picked up one time. The antigen is not known. A junction boundary mismatches the germline segment, possibly from a read error. The PCR made use of 60 Vbeta and 13 Jbeta primers. Produced via immunoSEQ multiplex PCR; TCRdb's table is partial and in-frame only. The sample lists some 120,000 clones; roughly 78% were seen once. The receptor was isolated from a male donor in good health and CMV-seronegative. Sequenced: PBMCs.

This CDR3 is CAGSPAGGAGNTIYF. CDR3 DNA: TGCGCCGGCAGCCCGGCGGGAGGGGCTGGAAACACCATATATTTT. This rearrangement joins TRBV5-1 to TRBJ1-3; maybe TRBD1 (5 bases). Germline V gives CDR1 SGHRS, CDR2 YFSETQ. This CDR3 has 15 residues.